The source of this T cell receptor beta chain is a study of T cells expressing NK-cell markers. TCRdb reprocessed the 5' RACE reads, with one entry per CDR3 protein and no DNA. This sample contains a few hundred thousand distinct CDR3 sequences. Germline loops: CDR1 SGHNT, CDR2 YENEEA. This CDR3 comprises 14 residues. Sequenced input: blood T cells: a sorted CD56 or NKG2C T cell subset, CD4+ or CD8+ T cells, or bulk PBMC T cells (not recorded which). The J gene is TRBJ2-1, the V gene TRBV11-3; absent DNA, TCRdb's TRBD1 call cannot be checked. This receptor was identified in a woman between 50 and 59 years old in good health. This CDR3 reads CASSGRQDYNEQFF.